This T cell receptor beta chain was found in a study of beta chain features in type 1 diabetes. About the study: Healthy donors and patients had similar age, gender and cell yields.

The sequenced template was cDNA made from the entire isolated RNA. Here immunoSEQ multiplex PCR was the method, and the copy in TCRdb shows in-frame clones only, minus some. This table has about 160,000 clones, approximately 8.1% appearing once. This clone was counted a few times. The antigen is undetermined. V lost 1 base and J lost 7; bases outside the gene matches: 7. The CDR3 runs to 15 residues. Germline V gene sequence: CDR1 SGHAT, CDR2 FQNNGV. Study findings and constraints: All four CD4+ subsets of Type 1 diabetes patients contained TCRB CDR3s that were moderately but significantly shorter.

A heparinised blood draw that averaged about 110 mL was obtained once from each donor. Markers CD45RO/CCR7/CD25/CD127/CD95/CD27 served to sort CD4+ naive, central memory, regulatory and stem cell-like memory cells. Every sorted population was more than 95% pure. Material for sequencing was central memory CD4+ T cells from blood. The source of this sequence is a woman aged 40 to 50 with type 1 diabetes. The rearrangement links TRBV11-2 to TRBJ2-1; 7 nucleotides line up with TRBD2. The CDR3, as DNA: TGTGCCAGCAGCTTAGCGGGGCGGGAGTGGAATGAGCAGTTCTTC. It encodes CASSLAGREWNEQFF.